This TCR beta chain is drawn from a study of chemoradiotherapy in HPV16-positive cancers. Repeated repertoire sampling spanned the course of chemoradiotherapy. TCRdb's copy holds only in-frame clones and misses some; the assay was immunoSEQ multiplex PCR. This sample yields around 10,000 clones, of which around 82% are seen a single time; 2% to 3% belongs to the top ten. This specimen consisted of blood, obtained from a patient who underwent chemoradiotherapy. This TCR was recovered from a human donor with HPV-associated anogenital cancer.

The CDR3 nucleotides are TGTGCCAGCAGCTTGGACCTGGAGGCTTTTGGCTACACCTTC. Its protein is CASSLDLEAFGYTF. The chain carries TRBV5-4 and TRBJ1-2; D ambiguous. Germline assignment: CDR1 SGHNT and CDR2 YYREEE (reference sequence). Trimming took 0 bases from V and 7 from J, leaving 13 bases between them. This CDR3 comprises 14 residues.